This TCR beta chain was identified in a study of T cell responses to AZD1222 COVID-19 vaccine. Assay: immunoSEQ multiplex PCR; the TCRdb copy retains only in-frame clones and omits some. The repertoire has 160,000 or so clones, roughly 86% of them found once; the top ten carry around 5.9%. CDR1 is SQVTM and CDR2 is ANQGSEA in the germline V gene. The CDR3 extends over 12 amino acids. V was shortened by 3 bases and J by 1 base, with 6 bases between the two germline ends. This TCR derives from an adult in good health. V and J are TRBV29-1 and TRBJ1-2; D is uncertain. Sequencing was performed on peripheral blood, taken on day 0 of AZD1222 vaccination. As DNA, the CDR3 is TGCAGCGTTGACACTGATAACTATGGCTACACCTTC. Translating gives CSVDTDNYGYTF.